These 32 T cell receptor beta chains share one sample of origin, sequenced in a study of post-analysis software for immune sequencing data. What these receptors recognize is not known. The study, taken as a whole, reports: TRBV5-6, TRBV5-1 and TRBV20-1 belonged to a set of five TRBV segments that were more frequent in patients than controls.

Prepared libraries of TCR beta cDNA carried unique molecular identifiers. TCRdb recomputed calls from the PCR reads with MiXCR, one row per CDR3 protein. The table includes about 260,000 distinct CDR3 sequences, approximately 34% detected once. The sequenced material came from blood. Source of these receptors: a girl aged 5-17 years with multiple sclerosis.

In its sample, this clonotype was seen many times. The rearrangement joins TRBV6-5 to TRBJ1-1; TRBD1 is a possible D gene (6 bases). V was pared by 7 bases and J by 0 bases, with 12 bases between. This CDR3 has 14 residues. Per the germline V gene, CDR1 is MNHEY and CDR2 is SVGAGI. The CDR3 spells CASTRGAMNTEAFF. CDR3 in DNA: TGTGCCAGCACCAGGGGAGCCATGAACACTGAAGCTTTCTTT.

A single count supports this clonotype. A read error is possible here, since a much larger clone lies one base away. The chain recombines TRBV21-1 with TRBJ2-1. The J call may be in error: the DNA end matches TRBJ2-7 better. TRBV21-1 is a documented pseudogene. This CDR3 comprises 14 residues. The CDR3 protein is CASRPESSYNEQYF. The CDR3 DNA reads TGTGCCAGCAGGCCAGAGAGCTCCTACAATGAGCAGTACTTC.

This clonotype was seen more than once but under ten times. One junction end does not reproduce the germline sequence, and a read error may be involved. The chain has TRBV5-1 and TRBJ1-1; 9 bases are shared with TRBD1. Germline V gives CDR1 SGHRS, CDR2 YFSETQ. This CDR3 has 15 amino acids. DNA of the CDR3: TGCGCCGGCAGCTTGGTCCCGTACAGGGGGCAGGAAGCTTTCTTT. It yields the protein CAGSLVPYRGQEAFF.

The rearrangement joins TRBV4-3 to TRBJ2-3; D is unclear. The CDR3 has 14 residues. The V gene's germline CDR1 is LGHNA and CDR2 YSLEER. V lost 0 bases and J lost 2, with 6 bases in between. CDR3 sequence reads: CASSQEVITDTQYF. The CDR3, as DNA: TGCGCCAGCAGCCAAGAAGTAATCACAGATACGCAGTATTTT.

This clonotype was detected a few times. The chain couples TRBV19 to TRBJ2-1; 10 bases are shared with TRBD2. V dropped 6 bases and J dropped 7; count of bases not matched to a gene: 12. The CDR3 covers 16 residues. The germline CDR1 and CDR2 sequences are LNHDA and SQIVND (reference sequence). The DNA for the CDR3 is TGTGCCAGTAGCCGACCGAGCGGGGGGGCCCTTAATGAGCAGTTCTTC. Translated: CASSRPSGGALNEQFF.

The table lists this clonotype with a few counts. This chain joins TRBV28 and TRBJ2-6; D is possibly TRBD2 (5 bases). V was shortened by 5 bases and J by 2 bases, with 10 bases between the two germline ends. This CDR3 has 15 residues. Germline values: CDR1 MDHEN, CDR2 SYDVKM. CDR3 nucleotides: TGTGCCAGCAGTCCGGACGGGACTGGGGCCAACGTCCTGACTTTC. Translation gives CASSPDGTGANVLTF.

This clonotype was counted at least ten times. The chain employs TRBV7-9 and TRBJ2-3; TRBD1 matches at 8 bases. The CDR3 covers 17 residues. CDR1 SEHNR and CDR2 FQNEAQ come from the germline V gene (reference sequence). V gave up 5 bases and J gave up 2 bases; unmatched junction bases: 12. The chain's CDR3 is CASSPLPTGASTDTQYF. The CDR3 region has the DNA TGTGCCAGCAGCCCTCTCCCGACAGGGGCCTCCACAGATACGCAGTATTTT.

This clonotype was observed many times. The rearrangement uses TRBV5-5 and TRBJ2-5; perhaps TRBD1 as D (5 bases). The CDR3 is 15 amino acids. Germline V gene sequence: CDR1 SGHKS, CDR2 YYEKEE (reference sequence). V was cut by 0 bases and J by 1 base, with 10 bases left in between. CDR3 amino acids: CASSLASGIQETQYF. The CDR3, as DNA: TGTGCCAGCAGCTTGGCCTCAGGGATCCAAGAGACCCAGTACTTC.

This clonotype appeared a few times. V gene TRBV3-1 combines with J gene TRBJ1-1; D remains ambiguous. CDR1 is LGHDT and CDR2 is YNNKEL in the germline V gene (reference sequence). Trimming pared 2 bases from V and 3 bases from J, leaving 10 bases between. The CDR3 spans 14 residues. Written as DNA, the CDR3 is TGTGCCAGCAGCCAATACTCGGGCGACACTGAAGCTTTCTTT. Protein product: CASSQYSGDTEAFF.

This clonotype turned up a few times. A much larger clone is a single base away; this may be a read error. The rearrangement links TRBV20-1 to TRBJ2-5, with 10 bases lining up with TRBD1. J lost 11 bases, V lost 3 bases, and 9 bases had no gene match. The length of the CDR3 is 13 residues. Germline assignment: CDR1 DFQATT and CDR2 SNEGSKA (reference sequence). The CDR3 protein is CSARGQGSNEQYF. The CDR3 bases are TGCAGTGCTAGGGGACAGGGGAGTAATGAGCAGTACTTC.

This clonotype has a count of ten or more. The chain employs TRBV5-6 and TRBJ2-2, with a possible D match to TRBD2 (5 bases). The CDR3 runs to 16 residues. Germline CDR1 and CDR2: SGHDT and YYEEEE. Trimming removed 4 bases at V and 4 bases at J, with 17 bases between. The CDR3 DNA follows: TGTGCCAGCAGCGACCTCACAGTGGCGGGCACCGGGGAGCTGTTTTTT. Its protein is CASSDLTVAGTGELFF.

This rearrangement joins TRBV5-1 to TRBJ2-1; D is unclear. Trimming shortened V by 2 bases and J by 15 bases, and 9 bases separated the two germline ends. CDR1 and CDR2 (germline): SGHRS, YFSETQ. CDR3 length: 10 amino acids. CDR3 protein: CASSFSSRFF. In DNA, the CDR3 is TGCGCCAGCAGCTTTTCCTCTCGGTTCTTC.

In this sample, this clonotype turned up many times. The chain joins TRBV5-1 to TRBJ2-1; D not resolved. This CDR3 contains 12 residues. V was pared by 1 base and J by 6 bases, with 5 bases between. Germline V CDR1 and CDR2: SGHRS, YFSETQ. CDR3 sequence: CASSLIRNEQFF. The CDR3 DNA sequence: TGCGCCAGCAGCTTGATCCGCAATGAGCAGTTCTTC.

This clonotype has ten or more counts. The chain couples TRBV3-1 to TRBJ1-6; 8 bases map to TRBD1. Germline assignment: CDR1 LGHDT and CDR2 YNNKEL (reference sequence). The CDR3 is 16 residues long. The V gene end was trimmed by 1 base and the J gene end by 5 bases; junction bases not matched to a gene: 4. For the CDR3, the DNA is TGTGCCAGCAGCCAAGCCGGGACAGGCCATAATTCACCCCTCCACTTT. Amino acids: CASSQAGTGHNSPLHF.

Ten or more counts support this clonotype. This chain connects TRBV6-6 to TRBJ2-5; TRBD1 aligns across 8 bases. The CDR3 contains 14 residues. The V gene's germline CDR1 is MNHNY and CDR2 SVGAGI (reference sequence). Unmatched junction bases numbered 3, after V lost 4 bases and J lost 2 bases. The DNA of the CDR3 is TGTGCCAGCAGTTTCGGACAGGGACAAGAGACCCAGTACTTC. It is translated as CASSFGQGQETQYF.

This clonotype was recorded many times. This rearrangement joins TRBV6-5 to TRBJ2-3, with a weak D call TRBD1 (6 bases). Germline CDR1 and CDR2: MNHEY and SVGAGI. V lost 8 bases to trimming and J lost 3 bases, with 9 bases between them. The CDR3 loop spans 12 amino acids. CDR3 in DNA: TGTGCCAGCGGGCAGGGGACAGATACGCAGTATTTT. Translating gives CASGQGTDTQYF.

V is TRBV7-2 and J is TRBJ1-2; tentative D call: TRBD1 (6 bases). V lost 4 bases and J 3 bases, leaving 15 bases between the germline ends. This CDR3 has 15 amino acids. Germline V gives CDR1 SGHTA, CDR2 FQGNSA. The CDR3 region has the DNA TGTGCCAGCAGCTCCCAGCCACAGGGTGACTATGGCTACACCTTC. The encoded protein is CASSSQPQGDYGYTF.

This clonotype was detected ten times or more. V gene TRBV11-2 combines with J gene TRBJ1-2; D not resolved. This CDR3 contains 14 residues. CDR1 SGHAT and CDR2 FQNNGV come from the germline V gene. Trimming cost V 1 base and J 8 bases, with 14 bases left between them. This chain's CDR3 is CASSLAEGRRGYTF. DNA of the CDR3: TGTGCCAGCAGCTTAGCGGAGGGCCGGAGAGGCTACACCTTC. The full variable domain, in which reference TRBV11-2 and TRBJ1-2 provide the parts outside the CDR3, is EAGVAQSPRYKIIEKRQSVAFWCNPISGHATLYWYQQILGQGPKLLIQFQNNGVVDDSQLPKDRFSAERLKGVDSTLKIQPAKLEDSAVYLCASSLAEGRRGYTFGSGTRLTVV.

This clonotype was picked up many times. The chain links TRBV10-2 to TRBJ2-1; D remains ambiguous. V lost 2 bases and J lost 0, with 8 bases in between. Germline V gene data show CDR1 as WSHSY and CDR2 as SAAADI. The CDR3 contains 15 residues. In DNA form, the CDR3 reads TGCGCCAGCAGTGAGGCTATTCGCTCCTACAATGAGCAGTTCTTC. The encoded protein is CASSEAIRSYNEQFF.

This clonotype was observed a handful of times. The chain is built from TRBV5-6 and TRBJ1-6; D is ambiguous. Trimming left V 0 bases short and J 3 bases short, with 7 bases between. Germline V lookup: CDR1 SGHDT, CDR2 YYEEEE. This CDR3 region has 15 residues. CDR3 bases: TGTGCCAGCAGCTTGGGAGAGTACTATAATTCACCCCTCCACTTT. Translation: CASSLGEYYNSPLHF.

This clonotype was picked up many times. Here the CDR3 DNA reads TGTGCCAGCAGTTTTACAGAAAACATTCAGTACTTC. Protein sequence: CASSFTENIQYF. The gene calls are TRBV28 and TRBJ2-4; D unresolved. Trimming left V 3 bases short and J 5 bases short, with 5 bases between. Germline CDR1 reads MDHEN; CDR2 reads SYDVKM. The CDR3 loop spans 12 amino acids.

With respect to this clonotype: A single base separates this from a much larger clone, so it may be a read error. J is TRBJ2-4 and V is TRBV11-2; D assignment may be TRBD1 or TRBD2 (7 bases each). This CDR3 spans 13 amino acids. The V gene's germline CDR1 is SGHAT and CDR2 FQNNGV. The CDR3 loop is CTSSWGLTGEQYF. CDR3 DNA: TGTACCAGCAGCTGGGGACTAACAGGGGAGCAGTACTTC.

Comment on this clonotype: A much larger clone differs from this one at a single base, so this may be a read error. The chain uses TRBV6-6 and TRBJ2-5, with TRBD1 as a possible D gene (6 bases). From germline, CDR1 is MNHNY and CDR2 SVGAGI (reference sequence). This CDR3 has 13 residues. Trimming shortened V by 1 base and J by 11 bases, and 14 bases separated the two germline ends. CDR3 region: CASSYYRVPQQYF. CDR3 nucleotides: TGTGCCAGCAGTTACTACAGGGTCCCCCAGCAGTACTTC.

This clonotype occurred many times. The chain recombines TRBV7-2 with TRBJ2-3; TRBD2 might be the D (5 bases). The CDR3 contains 16 residues. Germline CDR1 reads SGHTA; CDR2 reads FQGNSA. Trimming took off 3 bases at V and 0 bases at J, with 13 bases between the two ends. CDR3 bases: TGTGCCAGCAGCTTTTCGCCAGGAGGAAGCACAGATACGCAGTATTTT. Translating gives CASSFSPGGSTDTQYF.

CDR3 DNA sequence: TGTGCCAGCAGCCAGGGAGGGGGGGCTGGAAACACCATATATTTT. It yields the protein CASSQGGGAGNTIYF. The J gene is TRBJ1-3, the V gene TRBV7-8, with D perhaps matching TRBD1 (6 bases). This CDR3 has 15 amino acids. Germline V CDR1 and CDR2: SGHVS, FQNEAQ. The V and J ends lost 5 bases and 2 bases respectively, with 13 bases between them.

Of note for this clonotype: Being one base from a much bigger clone, this may be a read error. This rearrangement joins TRBV7-2 to TRBJ2-3, with 14 bases fitting TRBD2. CDR3 length: 17 residues. The germline V gene encodes CDR1 SGHTA and CDR2 FQGNSA. Written as DNA, the CDR3 is TGTGCCAGCAGCTCTTCCGGGACTAGCGGGAGAACAGATATGCAGTATTTT. It yields the protein CASSSSGTSGRTDMQYF.

CDR3 nucleotide sequence: TGTGCCAGCAGTTACTCGACGGGAGGGCCCAGCTCCAACACAGATACGCAGTATTTT. Encoded protein: CASSYSTGGPSSNTDTQYF. The chain is built from TRBV6-5 and TRBJ2-3; TRBD2 aligns across 8 bases. This CDR3 is built from 19 residues. The V segment lost 0 bases and the J segment 2 bases; nucleotides outside the gene matches: 13. Germline V gene sequence: CDR1 MNHEY, CDR2 SVGAGI.

This clonotype has at least ten counts. A junction boundary mismatches the germline segment, possibly from a read error. The rearrangement joins TRBV19 to TRBJ2-5, with TRBD1 as a possible D gene (5 bases). The CDR3 extends over 14 amino acids. Germline assignment: CDR1 LNHDA and CDR2 SQIVND (reference sequence). CDR3 in DNA: TGTGCCAGTAGTATAGAGGGCAGGGAAGAGAGCCAGTACTTC. It encodes CASSIEGREESQYF.

This clonotype was seen only a few times. The rearrangement links TRBV12-3 or TRBV12-4 to TRBJ2-1, with a weak D call TRBD1 (5 bases). The CDR3 length is 14 residues. Trimming left V 6 bases short and J 9 bases short, with 18 bases between. The CDR3 DNA sequence: TGTGCCAGCAGGGGTATGGTTCGGCAGGGTGAGCAGTTCTTC. Amino acid sequence: CASRGMVRQGEQFF.

The V and J genes are TRBV2 and TRBJ2-3; possible D gene TRBD2, 5 bases. CDR1 and CDR2 from the germline V gene are SNHLY and FYNNEI. The length of the CDR3 is 13 residues. Between the trimmed V and J ends, which lost 1 base and 7 bases, there was a span of 9 bases. The CDR3 reads CASSEDLGNTQYF. CDR3 DNA: TGTGCCAGCAGTGAAGACCTCGGGAATACGCAGTATTTT.

This clonotype has only a few counts. The J gene is TRBJ2-3, the V gene TRBV5-1; 11 positions agree with TRBD1. From germline, CDR1 is SGHRS and CDR2 YFSETQ. The CDR3 sequence is 17 residues long. With V trimmed by 2 bases and J by 1 base, 6 bases remained unmatched. CDR3 in DNA: TGCGCCAGCAGCTTAGGACAGGGGGCGATCGGCACAGATACGCAGTATTTT. Translation gives CASSLGQGAIGTDTQYF. Based on the CDR3 plus reference TRBV5-1 and TRBJ2-3, the full variable domain is KAGVTQTPRYLIKTRGQQVTLSCSPISGHRSVSWYQQTPGQGLQFLFEYFSETQRNKGNFPGRFSGRQFSNSRSEMNVSTLELGDSALYLCASSLGQGAIGTDTQYFGPGTRLTVL.

This clonotype was detected ten times or more. This chain uses TRBV20-1 with TRBJ1-2; no reliable D call. The CDR3 loop spans 14 amino acids. The V end was cut by 2 bases, the J end by 4 bases, with 14 bases between. Germline lookup yields CDR1 DFQATT and CDR2 SNEGSKA (reference sequence). For the CDR3, the DNA is TGCAGTGCTAGAAGGCGGCAGGAGATCTATGGCTACACCTTC. Protein: CSARRRQEIYGYTF.